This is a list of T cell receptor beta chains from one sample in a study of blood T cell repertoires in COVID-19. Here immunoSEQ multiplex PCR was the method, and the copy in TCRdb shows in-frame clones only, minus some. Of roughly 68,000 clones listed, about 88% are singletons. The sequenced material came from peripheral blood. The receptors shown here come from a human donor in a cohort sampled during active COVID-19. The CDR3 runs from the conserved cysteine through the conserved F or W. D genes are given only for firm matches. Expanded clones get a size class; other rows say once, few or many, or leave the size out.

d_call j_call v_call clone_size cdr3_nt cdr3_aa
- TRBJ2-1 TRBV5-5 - TGTGCCAGCAGCTCGGCAGGGAGGAGAAATGAGCAGTTCTTC CASSSAGRRNEQFF
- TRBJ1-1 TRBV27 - TGTGCCAGCAGGATCCGGAGGGGGGGCGACACTGAAGCTTTCTTT CASRIRRGGDTEAFF
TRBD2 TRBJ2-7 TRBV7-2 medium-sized TGTGCCAGCAGCTTAGCGGGACTAGCGGGGGGCCTTTCCTTCTACGAGCAGTACTTC CASSLAGLAGGLSFYEQYF
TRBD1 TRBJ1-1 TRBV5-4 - TGTGCCAGCAGCTTCGAACAAAACAGGGGAGCGATTGAAGCTTTCTTT CASSFEQNRGAIEAFF
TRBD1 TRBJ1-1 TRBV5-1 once TGCGCCAGCAGCTTCACCGGACAGGGAGGGAACACTGAAGCTTTCTTT CASSFTGQGGNTEAFF
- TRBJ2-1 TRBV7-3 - TGTGCCAGCAGCTTAAGGAAAGCGAGCTCCTACAATGAGCAGTTCTTC CASSLRKASSYNEQFF
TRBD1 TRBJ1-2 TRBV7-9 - TGTGCCAGCAGCTCGGACAGGGGTCACTATGGCTACACCTTC CASSSDRGHYGYTF
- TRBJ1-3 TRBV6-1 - TGTGCCAGCAGTGTTTCAGGGGTAGATGCTGGAAACACCATATATTTT CASSVSGVDAGNTIYF
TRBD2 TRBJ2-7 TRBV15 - TGTGCCGCCAGCAGAGGGTTGGAGCGGGAGGCTTACGAGCAGTACTTC CAASRGLEREAYEQYF
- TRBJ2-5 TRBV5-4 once TGTGCCAGCAGCTTGCGGCGGGACCCCAAAGAGACCCAGTACTTC CASSLRRDPKETQYF
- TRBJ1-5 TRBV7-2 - TGTGCCAGCAGCTTCAGGGCACCAATGAATAGCAATCAGCCCCAGCATTTT CASSFRAPMNSNQPQHF
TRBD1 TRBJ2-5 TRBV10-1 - TGCGCCAGCAGTGACCGGGACAGGGAAGAGACCCAGTACTTC CASSDRDREETQYF
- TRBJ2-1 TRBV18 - TGTGCCAGCTCCCCCACTTTTATCGGGAGTGGCGACAATGAGCAGTTCTTC CASSPTFIGSGDNEQFF
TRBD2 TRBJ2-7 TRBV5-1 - TGCGCCAGCACTCAACTCGGACTAGCGGGAGATAACGAGCAGTACTTC CASTQLGLAGDNEQYF
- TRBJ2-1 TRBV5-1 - TGCGCCAGCAGCTTGGCGGCAGGGTTGGAGCATGAGCAGTTCTTC CASSLAAGLEHEQFF
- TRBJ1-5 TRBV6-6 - TGTGCCAGCAGTTATGATGCCTACAGGGTCCATCAGCCCCAGCATTTT CASSYDAYRVHQPQHF
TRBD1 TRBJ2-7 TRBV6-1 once TGTGCCAGCAGTGACCCAGGGGGCGTCTTCCCCTACGAGCAGTACTTC CASSDPGGVFPYEQYF
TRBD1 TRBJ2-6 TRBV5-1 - TGCGCCAGCAGCCTGGTGTCCGGGACAGGGGGCTCTGGGGCCAACGTCCTGACTTTC CASSLVSGTGGSGANVLTF
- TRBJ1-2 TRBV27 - TGTGCCAGCAGTCCCCGTGCCATGGCCTATGGCTACACCTTC CASSPRAMAYGYTF
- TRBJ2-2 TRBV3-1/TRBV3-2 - TGTGCCAGCAGCCAGAGGCGGGTCGGGGAGCTGTTTTTT CASSQRRVGELFF
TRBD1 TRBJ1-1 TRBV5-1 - TGCGCCAGCAGCTTGTCAGGGACAGGGAACACTGAAGCTTTCTTT CASSLSGTGNTEAFF
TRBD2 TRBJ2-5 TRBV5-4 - TGTGCCAGCAGCTCGGGACTAGCGGGGGGCGAAGAGACCCAGTACTTC CASSSGLAGGEETQYF
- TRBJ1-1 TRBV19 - TGTGCCAGTAGTATAAGAAGCACGAACGGGAACACTGAAGCTTTCTTT CASSIRSTNGNTEAFF
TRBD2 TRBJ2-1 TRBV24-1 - TGTGCCACCAGTGATTTGGCTAGCGGGAGGGGACTCTATGAGCAGTTCTTC CATSDLASGRGLYEQFF
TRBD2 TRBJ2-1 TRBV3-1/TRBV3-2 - TGTGCCAGCAGCCATGGACTAGCCTACAATGAGCAGTTCTTC CASSHGLAYNEQFF
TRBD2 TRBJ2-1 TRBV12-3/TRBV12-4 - TGTGCCAGCCAGCTAGCGGGAGTTAATGAGCAGTTCTTC CASQLAGVNEQFF
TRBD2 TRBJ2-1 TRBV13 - TGTGCCAGCAGCCGAACTAGCGGCTCCTACAATGAGCAGTTCTTC CASSRTSGSYNEQFF
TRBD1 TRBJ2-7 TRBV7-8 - TGTGCCAGCACTCAAGGGACAGGGCAGGCCTACGAGCAGTACTTC CASTQGTGQAYEQYF
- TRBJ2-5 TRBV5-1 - TGCGCCAGTCGCAGCGGCCAAGAGACCCAGTACTTC CASRSGQETQYF
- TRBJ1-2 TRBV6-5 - TGTGCCAGCAGTTACTCCCCGGGACACAACTATGGCTACACCTTC CASSYSPGHNYGYTF
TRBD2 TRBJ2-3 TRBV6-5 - TGTGCCAGCAGTAGCGGGAGTCCAGATACGCAGTATTTT CASSSGSPDTQYF
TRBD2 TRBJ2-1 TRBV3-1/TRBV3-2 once TGTGCCAGCAGCCTATCTCAGCGGGGAGCCTACAATGAGCAGTTCTTC CASSLSQRGAYNEQFF
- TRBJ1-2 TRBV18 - TGTGCCAGCTCACCAGGAGGGGCCCCGCTTTACTATGGCTACACCTTC CASSPGGAPLYYGYTF
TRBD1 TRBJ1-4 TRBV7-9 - TGTGCCAGCAGCGGCGACAGGGTGAGAGAAAAACTGTTTTTT CASSGDRVREKLFF
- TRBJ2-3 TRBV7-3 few TGTGCCAGCCGCAGGTCGGCAATCAGCACAGATACGCAGTATTTT CASRRSAISTDTQYF
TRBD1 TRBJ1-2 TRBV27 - TGTGCCAGCAGTCCGGACAGGGTCTATGGCTACACCTTC CASSPDRVYGYTF
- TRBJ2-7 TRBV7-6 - TGTGCCAGCAGCTTAGAGTATGGGGCGCGTCACGAGCAGTACTTC CASSLEYGARHEQYF
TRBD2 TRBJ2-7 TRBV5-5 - TGTGCCAGCAGCTTGGACCCTGGCGGGGGGCCCTCCTACGAGCAGTACTTC CASSLDPGGGPSYEQYF
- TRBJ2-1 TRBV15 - TGTGCCACCACTATTTGGGCGGGTAATGAGCAGTTCTTC CATTIWAGNEQFF
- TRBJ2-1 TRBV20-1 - TGCAGTGCTAGTGGACTAAAACACAATGAGCAGTTCTTC CSASGLKHNEQFF
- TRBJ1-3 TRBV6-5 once TGTGCCAGCAGGGCTTCGCGGGGCTCAGGAAACACCATATATTTT CASRASRGSGNTIYF
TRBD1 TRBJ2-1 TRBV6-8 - TGTGCCAGCAGTTTTTCGAGACCCCACACAGGGGGTGAGCAGTTCTTC CASSFSRPHTGGEQFF
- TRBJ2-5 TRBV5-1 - TGCGCCAGCAGCTCACAAGAGACCCAGTACTTC CASSSQETQYF